A single sample gave rise to the 11 T cell receptor beta chains below, sequenced in a study of shared clonotypes between healthy human individuals. Only in-frame clones appear in the TCRdb table, and some are missing; sequencing was by immunoSEQ multiplex PCR. The table lists 2 million to 3 million clones, 93% of them singletons. The specimen sequenced was naive CD4+ T cells from PBMCs. Subset noted: CD45RA+ positively selected. Every receptor here comes from a man between 18 and 29 years old in good health. Some clones in this sample may be carry-over from other donors' samples.

Turning to this clone: Its ends do not fully match the called genes, so a read error is possible. J is TRBJ2-1 and V is TRBV20-1; either TRBD1 or TRBD2 may supply D (5 bases each). The length of the CDR3 is 11 residues. Germline V gene sequence: CDR1 DFQATT, CDR2 SNEGSKA (reference sequence). In nucleotides, the CDR3 is TGCAGTGCTAGAGAGGGGACCTCCGGACTCTTC. Protein sequence: CSAREGTSGLF.

The chain recombines TRBV14 with TRBJ2-7; 10 nucleotides match TRBD1. This CDR3 is built from 17 residues. Germline V gene lookup returns CDR1 SGHDN and CDR2 FVKESK. With V trimmed by 0 bases and J by 7 bases, 12 bases remained unmatched. CDR3 in amino acids: CASSQDVGDRGEGEQYF. CDR3 DNA: TGTGCCAGCAGCCAAGACGTGGGGGACAGGGGAGAAGGGGAGCAGTACTTC.

CDR3 sequence (DNA): TGTGCCAGCAGCGTAGTATCGGCGGGGGAAGCTTTCTTT. It specifies CASSVVSAGEAFF. This sequence joins TRBV9 and TRBJ1-1; no reliable D call. V lost 0 bases, J lost 8 bases, and 11 bases lay in between. This CDR3 comprises 13 residues. Germline CDR1 reads SGDLS; CDR2 reads YYNGEE.

The rearrangement links TRBV2 to TRBJ1-6; D not resolved. Trimming shortened V by 3 bases and J by 7 bases, and 7 bases separated the two germline ends. Germline lookup yields CDR1 SNHLY and CDR2 FYNNEI. The CDR3 is made up of 13 amino acids. The CDR3 DNA reads as TGTGCCAGCAGTGACTCCTCCAATTCACCCCTCCACTTT. Protein product: CASSDSSNSPLHF.

The V call is TRBV5-1, the J call TRBJ1-1; D not resolved. Trimming took off 1 base at V and 3 bases at J, with 34 bases between the two ends. Germline CDR1 is SGHRS and CDR2 is YFSETQ. The CDR3 contains 22 residues. CDR3: CASSLWVLENIPPEDADTEAFF. The CDR3 DNA sequence: TGCGCCAGCAGCTTGTGGGTGTTAGAAAACATACCGCCCGAGGACGCGGACACTGAAGCTTTCTTT.

This chain links TRBV30 with TRBJ1-2; D not resolved. This CDR3 is built from 13 residues. CDR1 is GTSNPN, CDR2 SVGIG, per germline (reference sequence). V lost 4 bases to trimming and J lost 6 bases, with 15 bases between them. The CDR3 DNA is TGTGCCTGGAACCCGGGAAGGAAAGATGGCTACACCTTC. It specifies CAWNPGRKDGYTF.

CDR3 residues: CASSAEQGRGTDTQYF. The DNA for the CDR3 is TGTGCCAGCAGCGCGGAGCAGGGTAGGGGGACAGATACGCAGTATTTT. This chain links TRBV7-6 with TRBJ2-3; weak D call: TRBD1 (6 bases). Trimming took 5 bases from V and 3 from J, leaving 18 bases between them. CDR1 is SGHVS, CDR2 FNYEAQ, per germline. The CDR3 spans 16 residues. The full variable domain, with the rest looked up from reference TRBV7-6 and TRBJ2-3, is GAGVSQSPRYKVTKRGQDVALRCDPISGHVSLYWYRQALGQGPEFLTYFNYEAQQDKSGLPNDRFSAERPEGSISTLTIQRTEQRDSAMYRCASSAEQGRGTDTQYFGPGTRLTVL.

V is TRBV2 and J is TRBJ2-7; the match to TRBD1 covers 9 bases. The junction had 9 bases not matched to a gene; V was cut back by 7 bases and J by 5 bases. Germline-derived CDR1 and CDR2 are SNHLY and FYNNEI. The CDR3 has 14 residues. DNA of the CDR3: TGTGCCAGCATAAGGGACAGGGCGGACCACGAGCAGTACTTC. Protein sequence: CASIRDRADHEQYF.

The V call is TRBV7-6, the J call TRBJ1-5; no definite D call. From germline, CDR1 is SGHVS and CDR2 FNYEAQ. The CDR3 spans 12 residues. The V and J ends lost 2 bases and 5 bases respectively, with 4 bases between them. The CDR3 reads CASSLLDQPQHF. The CDR3 bases are TGTGCCAGCAGCTTATTGGATCAGCCCCAGCATTTT.

The CDR3 sequence is CSASRGFEAFF. In DNA form, the CDR3 reads TGCAGTGCTAGCCGGGGCTTTGAAGCTTTCTTT. The chain employs TRBV20-1 and TRBJ1-1, with D possibly being TRBD1 (5 bases). CDR1 and CDR2 (germline): DFQATT, SNEGSKA (reference sequence). Trimming removed 3 bases from V and 7 bases from J, with 9 bases in between. This CDR3 spans 11 amino acids.

The chain has TRBV9 and TRBJ1-2; 9 bases line up with TRBD1. V lost 4 bases and J lost 3; bases outside the gene matches: 10. Germline V gene lookup returns CDR1 SGDLS and CDR2 YYNGEE. This CDR3 contains 16 residues. The CDR3 sequence: CASSQTGQGNDYGYTF. The CDR3 nucleotides read TGTGCCAGCAGCCAGACGGGACAGGGAAATGACTATGGCTACACCTTC.